Listed below are T cell receptor beta chains from one sample, sequenced in a study of patients and donors after allogeneic stem cell transplantation. TCRdb reprocessed the RT-PCR reads via MiXCR and lists one record per CDR3 protein. The data contain roughly 7,000 distinct CDR3 sequences, 12% of them seen just once; the ten biggest clones take up nearly 55%. The sequenced sample was blood, either unsorted or a sorted T cell fraction (not recorded which). The receptor source for this set is a human donor who was either an allogeneic HSCT recipient or a stem cell or donor lymphocyte infusion donor (not recorded which). It is not recorded whose cells these are; they may come from a transplant donor. Both conserved end residues are part of each CDR3. The order of the fields is D gene, V gene, clone size, J gene, CDR3 DNA, CDR3 protein. D genes are given only for firm matches. Clone size is given for some rows only: seen once, a few or many times, or a class if the clone is expanded.

d_call: -; v_call: TRBV6-5; clone_size: many; j_call: TRBJ2-2; cdr3_nt: TGTGCCAGCAGTACCGGGGCAGGGCGCACCGGGGAGCTGTTTTTT; cdr3_aa: CASSTGAGRTGELFF
d_call: -; v_call: TRBV7-6; clone_size: medium-sized; j_call: TRBJ1-1; cdr3_nt: TGTGCCAGCAGCTTAACACGAAACACTGAAGCTTTCTTT; cdr3_aa: CASSLTRNTEAFF
d_call: TRBD1; v_call: TRBV28; clone_size: many; j_call: TRBJ2-7; cdr3_nt: TGTGCCAGCAGATGGGACAGGGGCGGCCAGACGCAGTACTTC; cdr3_aa: CASRWDRGGQTQYF
d_call: -; v_call: TRBV6-2/TRBV6-3; clone_size: few; j_call: TRBJ2-5; cdr3_nt: TGTGCCAGCAGTTACCACCGGAATGAAGAGACCCAGTACTTC; cdr3_aa: CASSYHRNEETQYF
d_call: -; v_call: TRBV29-1; clone_size: many; j_call: TRBJ1-5; cdr3_nt: TGCAGCGTCGCTGAGAGGAATCAGCCCCAGCATTTT; cdr3_aa: CSVAERNQPQHF
d_call: -; v_call: TRBV7-8; clone_size: few; j_call: TRBJ1-1; cdr3_nt: TGTGCCAGCAGCTTCGGCGGCGGGTGGGCCGAGATCGATGAAGCTTTCTTT; cdr3_aa: CASSFGGGWAEIDEAFF
d_call: TRBD1; v_call: TRBV4-3; clone_size: -; j_call: TRBJ1-2; cdr3_nt: TGCGCCAGCAGCCTCGTCGCCGGGACAGGGGGCTATGGCTACACCTTC; cdr3_aa: CASSLVAGTGGYGYTF
d_call: -; v_call: TRBV19; clone_size: many; j_call: TRBJ1-1; cdr3_nt: TGTGCCAGTAGTATATCCCTGGGCACTGAAGCTTTCTTT; cdr3_aa: CASSISLGTEAFF
d_call: -; v_call: TRBV13; clone_size: many; j_call: TRBJ2-7; cdr3_nt: TGTGCCACCCAGAAACTCCTGGGGTACGAGCAGTACTTC; cdr3_aa: CATQKLLGYEQYF
d_call: -; v_call: TRBV11-3; clone_size: -; j_call: TRBJ2-5; cdr3_nt: TGTGCCAGCAGCCTGGGTGTACAGGCTACCCAAGAGACCCAGTACTTC; cdr3_aa: CASSLGVQATQETQYF